This is a list of T cell receptor beta chains from one sample in a study of human T cells and chemical hapten exposure. TCRdb re-called the RACE reads with MiXCR, one entry per CDR3 protein. Of around 120,000 distinct CDR3 sequences listed, roughly 13% are singletons. The sequencing used whole blood, collected in connection with sensitization to the hapten diphenylcyclopropenone (DPC). Receptors originate from a young woman with alopecia areata. Some clones in this sample may be carry-over from other donors' samples. Each CDR3 is given with its conserved first and last residue. D genes are given only for firm matches. The listing skips clone size in some rows; elsewhere it reads once, few, many or a size class.

d_call,j_call,clone_size,v_call,cdr3_nt,cdr3_aa
.,TRBJ1-2,few,TRBV9,TGTGCCAGCAGCGTAGCAGGGCAGGGAAATGGCTACACCTTC,CASSVAGQGNGYTF
.,TRBJ2-2,.,TRBV6-1,TGTGCCAGCAGTGAAAATGTGCTTTACACCGGGGAGCTGTTTTTT,CASSENVLYTGELFF
TRBD1,TRBJ2-6,.,TRBV7-9,TGTGCCAGCAGCTTAGTTTCAGGGGGCCTCTCTGGGGCCAACGTCCTGACTTTC,CASSLVSGGLSGANVLTF
TRBD1,TRBJ2-7,.,TRBV29-1,TGCAGCACAACGACAGGGGGCTCCTACGAGCAGTACTTC,CSTTTGGSYEQYF
.,TRBJ1-2,.,TRBV30,TGTGCCTGGAGTGTCACAGGGTATCACTATGGCTACACCTTC,CAWSVTGYHYGYTF
.,TRBJ1-1,many,TRBV7-6,TGTGCCAGCAGCTTAGAATCGGACATGAACACTGAAGCTTTCTTT,CASSLESDMNTEAFF
TRBD2,TRBJ2-3,.,TRBV6-1,TGTGCCAGCAGAGGCGGGGGAGATACGCAGTATTTT,CASRGGGDTQYF
TRBD2,TRBJ2-1,.,TRBV9,TGTGCCAGCAGCGCCCGACTAGCGGAGTACAATGAGCAGTTCTTC,CASSARLAEYNEQFF
.,TRBJ2-1,few,TRBV12-3/TRBV12-4,TGTGCCAGCAGTTACCGGAACGGTCCGTTCTTC,CASSYRNGPFF
.,TRBJ2-1,few,TRBV12-3/TRBV12-4,TGTGCCAGCAGTTTACTGGGACTCTACAATGAGCAGTTCTTC,CASSLLGLYNEQFF
.,TRBJ2-3,.,TRBV28,TGTGCCAGCAGTCGCCCCGGAGATACGCAGTATTTT,CASSRPGDTQYF
.,TRBJ1-1,.,TRBV20-1,TGCAGTGCTACCGTAAGGAACACTGAAGCTTTCTTT,CSATVRNTEAFF
.,TRBJ2-3,few,TRBV18,TGTGCCAGCTCACCAGCCCGTAGCACAGATACGCAGTATTTT,CASSPARSTDTQYF
TRBD1,TRBJ2-5,.,TRBV29-1,TGCAGCGTTCAACAGGGGGTCCAAGAGACCCAGTACTTC,CSVQQGVQETQYF
.,TRBJ2-3,.,TRBV18,TGTGCCAGCTCACCACGGTCCGGCGGTGGTTACACAGATACGCAGTATTTT,CASSPRSGGGYTDTQYF
TRBD1,TRBJ1-6,many,TRBV20-1,TGCAGTGCTACCTACGGGACAGACAATTCACCCCTCCACTTT,CSATYGTDNSPLHF
.,TRBJ2-3,many,TRBV6-6,TGTGCCAGCGGTCTTACAAGGGCGGAAAGCACAGATACGCAGTATTTT,CASGLTRAESTDTQYF
.,TRBJ1-1,few,TRBV7-7,TGTGCCAGCAGTAGTAGGTCAGGGGAAAAGGTTGAAGCTTTCTTT,CASSSRSGEKVEAFF
.,TRBJ2-2,.,TRBV12-3/TRBV12-4,TGTGCCAGCGACGGGGCCGGCGGGGAGCTGTTTTTT,CASDGAGGELFF
TRBD2,TRBJ2-4,.,TRBV7-9,TGTGCCAGCAGCTTACGTAGTAGCGGGGCCCTCGGGGACATTCAGTACTTC,CASSLRSSGALGDIQYF